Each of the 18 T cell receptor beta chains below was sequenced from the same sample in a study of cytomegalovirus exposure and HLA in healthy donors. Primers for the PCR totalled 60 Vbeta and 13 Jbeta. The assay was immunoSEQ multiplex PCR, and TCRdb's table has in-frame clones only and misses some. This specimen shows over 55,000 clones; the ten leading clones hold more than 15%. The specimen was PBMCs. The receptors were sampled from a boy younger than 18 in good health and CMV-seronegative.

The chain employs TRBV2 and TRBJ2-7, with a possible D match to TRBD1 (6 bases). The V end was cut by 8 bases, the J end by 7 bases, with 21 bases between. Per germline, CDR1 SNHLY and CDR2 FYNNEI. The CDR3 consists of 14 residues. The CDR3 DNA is TGTGCCAGCTACCCCCCCGACAGGAATATAGAGCAGTACTTC. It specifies CASYPPDRNIEQYF.

CDR3 sequence reads: CASSYSGEGNQPQHF. The CDR3 DNA reads as TGTGCCAGCAGTTACTCCGGGGAAGGCAATCAGCCCCAGCATTTT. J is TRBJ1-5 and V is TRBV6-5; D gene ambiguous. V was shortened by 0 bases and J by 2 bases, with 8 bases between the two germline ends. CDR3 size: 15 residues. The germline gives CDR1 MNHEY, CDR2 SVGAGI.

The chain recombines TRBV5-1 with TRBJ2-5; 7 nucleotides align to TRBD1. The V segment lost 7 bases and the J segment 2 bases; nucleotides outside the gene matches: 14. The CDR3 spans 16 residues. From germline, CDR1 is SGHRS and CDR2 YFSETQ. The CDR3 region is CASLADRDSFQETQYF. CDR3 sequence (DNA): TGCGCCAGCCTGGCTGACAGGGATTCTTTTCAAGAGACCCAGTACTTC. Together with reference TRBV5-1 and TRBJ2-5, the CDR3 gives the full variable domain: KAGVTQTPRYLIKTRGQQVTLSCSPISGHRSVSWYQQTPGQGLQFLFEYFSETQRNKGNFPGRFSGRQFSNSRSEMNVSTLELGDSALYLCASLADRDSFQETQYFGPGTRLLVL.

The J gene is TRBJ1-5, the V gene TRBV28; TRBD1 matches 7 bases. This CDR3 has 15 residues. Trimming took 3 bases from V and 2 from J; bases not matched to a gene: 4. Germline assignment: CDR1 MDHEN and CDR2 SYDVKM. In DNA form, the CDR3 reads TGTGCCAGCAGTTTGCTACAGGGGCGCAATCAGCCCCAGCATTTT. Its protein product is CASSLLQGRNQPQHF.

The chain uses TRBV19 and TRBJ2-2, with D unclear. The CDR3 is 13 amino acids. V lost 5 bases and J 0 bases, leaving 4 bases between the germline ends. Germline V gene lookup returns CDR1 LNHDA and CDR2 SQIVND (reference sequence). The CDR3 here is CASSDTNTGELFF. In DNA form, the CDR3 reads TGTGCCAGTAGTGACACGAACACCGGGGAGCTGTTTTTT.

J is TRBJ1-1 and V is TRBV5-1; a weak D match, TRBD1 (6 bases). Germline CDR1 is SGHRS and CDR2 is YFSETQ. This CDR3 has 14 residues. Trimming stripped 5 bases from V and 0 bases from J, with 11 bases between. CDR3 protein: CASRVRDMNTEAFF. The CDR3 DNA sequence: TGCGCCAGCAGGGTAAGGGACATGAACACTGAAGCTTTCTTT.

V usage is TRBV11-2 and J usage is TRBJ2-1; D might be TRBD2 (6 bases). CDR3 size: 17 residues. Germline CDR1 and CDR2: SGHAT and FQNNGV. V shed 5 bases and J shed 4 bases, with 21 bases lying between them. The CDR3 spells CASSGKTTGVPYNEQFF. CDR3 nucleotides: TGTGCCAGCAGCGGTAAGACTACGGGAGTGCCTTACAATGAGCAGTTCTTC.

The CDR3 is CAGRRGGSSYEQYF. CDR3 coding DNA: TGTGCCGGCCGCCGGGGTGGGAGCTCCTACGAGCAGTACTTC. The chain uses TRBV6-1 and TRBJ2-7; maybe TRBD2 (5 bases). Per germline, CDR1 MNHNS and CDR2 SASEGT. The CDR3 contains 14 residues. The germline V and J ends were trimmed by 11 bases and 0 bases, with 17 bases remaining between them.

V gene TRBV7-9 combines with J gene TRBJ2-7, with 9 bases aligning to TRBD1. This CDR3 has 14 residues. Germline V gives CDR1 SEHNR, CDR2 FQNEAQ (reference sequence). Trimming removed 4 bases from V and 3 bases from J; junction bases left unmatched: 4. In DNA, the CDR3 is TGTGCCAGCAGCTCCGGGACAGGGTTCTACGAGCAGTACTTC. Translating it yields CASSSGTGFYEQYF. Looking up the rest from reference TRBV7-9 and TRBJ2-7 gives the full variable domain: DTGVSQNPRHKITKRGQNVTFRCDPISEHNRLYWYRQTLGQGPEFLTYFQNEAQLEKSRLLSDRFSAERPKGSFSTLEIQRTEQGDSAMYLCASSSGTGFYEQYFGPGTRLTVT.

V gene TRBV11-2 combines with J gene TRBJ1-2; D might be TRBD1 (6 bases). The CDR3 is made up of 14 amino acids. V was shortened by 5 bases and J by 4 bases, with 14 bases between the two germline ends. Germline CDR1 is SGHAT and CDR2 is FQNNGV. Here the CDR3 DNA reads TGTGCCAGCAGCACTCGACAGGACAGCTATGGCTACACCTTC. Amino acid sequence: CASSTRQDSYGYTF. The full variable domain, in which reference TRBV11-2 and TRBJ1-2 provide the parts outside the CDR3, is EAGVAQSPRYKIIEKRQSVAFWCNPISGHATLYWYQQILGQGPKLLIQFQNNGVVDDSQLPKDRFSAERLKGVDSTLKIQPAKLEDSAVYLCASSTRQDSYGYTFGSGTRLTVV.

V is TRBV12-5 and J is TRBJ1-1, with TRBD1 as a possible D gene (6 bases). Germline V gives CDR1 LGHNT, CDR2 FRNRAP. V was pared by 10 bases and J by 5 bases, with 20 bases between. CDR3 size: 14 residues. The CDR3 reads CATGSGGHRTEAFF. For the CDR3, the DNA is TGTGCTACCGGGTCGGGGGGGCATAGGACTGAAGCTTTCTTT.

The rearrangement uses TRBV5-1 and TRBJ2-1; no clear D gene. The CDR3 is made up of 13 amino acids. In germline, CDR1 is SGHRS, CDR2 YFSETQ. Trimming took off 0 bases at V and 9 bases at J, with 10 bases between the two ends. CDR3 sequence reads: CASSLDSSIEQFF. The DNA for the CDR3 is TGCGCCAGCAGCTTGGACTCGTCGATTGAGCAGTTCTTC.

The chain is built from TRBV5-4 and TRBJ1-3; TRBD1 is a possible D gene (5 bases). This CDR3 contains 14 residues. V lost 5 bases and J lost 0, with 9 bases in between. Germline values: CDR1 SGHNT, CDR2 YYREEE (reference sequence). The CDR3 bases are TGTGCCAGCAGTCCAGGGCTCTCTGGAAACACCATATATTTT. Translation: CASSPGLSGNTIYF.

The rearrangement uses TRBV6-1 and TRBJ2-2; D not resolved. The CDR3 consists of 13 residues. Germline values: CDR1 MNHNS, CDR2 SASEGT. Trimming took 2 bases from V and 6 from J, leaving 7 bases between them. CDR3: CASSEWSAGELFF. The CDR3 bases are TGTGCCAGCAGTGAATGGTCGGCCGGGGAGCTGTTTTTT.

CDR3 sequence reads: CASSLVRESTDTQYF. The CDR3 nucleotides are TGCGCCAGCAGCTTGGTACGGGAGAGCACAGATACGCAGTATTTT. The V and J genes are TRBV5-1 and TRBJ2-3; possible D gene TRBD2, 6 bases. CDR3 length equals 15 residues. Germline CDR1 reads SGHRS; CDR2 reads YFSETQ. V lost 0 bases, J lost 0 bases, and 8 bases lay in between.

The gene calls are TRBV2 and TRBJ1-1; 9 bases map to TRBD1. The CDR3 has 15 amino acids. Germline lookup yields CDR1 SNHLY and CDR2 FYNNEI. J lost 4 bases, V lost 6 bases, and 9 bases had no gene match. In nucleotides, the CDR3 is TGTGCCAGCAGGGAACAGGGGGCGACGGGCACTGAAGCTTTCTTT. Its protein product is CASREQGATGTEAFF.

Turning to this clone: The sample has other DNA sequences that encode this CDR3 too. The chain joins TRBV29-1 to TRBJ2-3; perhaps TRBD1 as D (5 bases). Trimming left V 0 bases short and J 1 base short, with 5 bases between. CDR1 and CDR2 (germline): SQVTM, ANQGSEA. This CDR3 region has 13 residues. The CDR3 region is CSVEDRGTDTQYF. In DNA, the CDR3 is TGCAGCGTTGAAGACAGGGGCACAGATACGCAGTATTTT.

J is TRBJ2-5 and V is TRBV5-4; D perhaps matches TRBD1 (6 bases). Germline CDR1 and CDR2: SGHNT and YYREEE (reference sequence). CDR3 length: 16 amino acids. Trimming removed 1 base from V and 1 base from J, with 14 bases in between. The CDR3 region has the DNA TGTGCCAGCAGCTTGTATGTGGGACATATCCAAGAGACCCAGTACTTC. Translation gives CASSLYVGHIQETQYF.